This passage covers 26 T cell receptor beta chains from one sample sequenced in a study of blood T cell repertoires in COVID-19. TCRdb's table, derived via immunoSEQ multiplex PCR, lists solely in-frame clones and lacks some. The data hold around 230,000 clones, with roughly 82% observed a single time. The sequencing sample was made of peripheral blood. Receptors originate from a man aged 35 to 55 who had recovered from COVID-19.

The V gene is TRBV27, the J gene TRBJ2-1, with D unclear. The CDR3 sequence is 11 residues long. Trimming stripped 4 bases from V and 8 bases from J, with 6 bases between. CDR1 MNHEY and CDR2 SMNVEV come from the germline V gene (reference sequence). CDR3 sequence: CASSSADEQFF. CDR3 coding DNA: TGTGCCAGCAGTTCTGCGGATGAGCAGTTCTTC.

The V gene is TRBV6-5, the J gene TRBJ2-2; no reliable D call. The CDR3 is 12 residues long. Germline V lookup: CDR1 MNHEY, CDR2 SVGAGI. V dropped 0 bases and J dropped 8 bases, with 4 bases sitting between them. For the CDR3, the DNA is TGTGCCAGCAGTTACTCCCGGGGGGAGCTGTTTTTT. Its translation: CASSYSRGELFF.

The chain joins TRBV5-8 to TRBJ1-4; D is undetermined. Germline CDR1 SGHTS, CDR2 YDEGEE. The CDR3 has 15 amino acids. V shed 6 bases and J shed 4 bases, with 16 bases lying between them. The CDR3 DNA is TGTGCCAGCAACTCGAGGTTGGCGGGTAATGAAAAACTGTTTTTT. This translates into CASNSRLAGNEKLFF.

The V call is TRBV5-1, the J call TRBJ2-1, with TRBD1 matching 8 bases. The trim removed 4 bases at V and 0 bases at J, leaving 9 bases unmatched. The CDR3 has 17 amino acids. Germline V CDR1 and CDR2: SGHRS, YFSETQ. CDR3 amino acids: CASSVGTGRGSYNEQFF. CDR3 bases: TGCGCCAGCAGCGTCGGGACAGGAAGGGGCTCCTACAATGAGCAGTTCTTC.

The V call is TRBV6-4, the J call TRBJ2-3; TRBD2 is a possible D gene (7 bases). The V and J ends lost 5 bases and 1 base respectively, with 10 bases between them. Per the germline V gene, CDR1 is MRHNA and CDR2 is SNTAGT. This CDR3 has 14 amino acids. This CDR3 is CASSRGARTDTQYF. CDR3 nucleotide sequence: TGTGCCAGCAGTCGGGGGGCCCGCACAGATACGCAGTATTTT.

This clone was picked up a small number of times. The rearrangement links TRBV6-5 to TRBJ2-7, with 10 bases identical to TRBD2. The CDR3 runs 14 residues. CDR1 MNHEY and CDR2 SVGAGI come from the germline V gene. The junction had 7 bases not matched to a gene; V was cut back by 8 bases and J by 3 bases. The CDR3 sequence is CASARASGSYEQYF. The CDR3 nucleotides read TGTGCCAGCGCCCGGGCTAGCGGGAGCTACGAGCAGTACTTC.

The V call is TRBV19, the J call TRBJ1-1; TRBD1 is a possible D gene (6 bases). This CDR3 has 14 amino acids. Per germline, CDR1 LNHDA and CDR2 SQIVND (reference sequence). V was trimmed by 4 bases and J by 2 bases, leaving 11 bases between them. CDR3 sequence: CASSNGGPNTEAFF. CDR3 sequence (DNA): TGTGCCAGTAGTAACGGGGGGCCTAACACTGAAGCTTTCTTT.

This chain uses TRBV10-3 with TRBJ1-1; the D gene is possibly TRBD1 (5 bases). The CDR3 loop spans 12 amino acids. Germline V gene sequence: CDR1 ENHRY, CDR2 SYGVKD. The V and J ends lost 6 bases and 4 bases respectively, with 9 bases between them. The DNA of the CDR3 is TGTGCCATCAGAAACCAGGGCACTGAAGCTTTCTTT. Translating gives CAIRNQGTEAFF.

The chain carries TRBV6-5 and TRBJ2-7; TRBD1 is a possible D gene (6 bases). This CDR3 is 14 amino acids long. Germline CDR1 is MNHEY and CDR2 is SVGAGI. V was trimmed by 5 bases and J by 1 base, leaving 12 bases between them. This CDR3 reads CASSRQAQSYEQYF. CDR3 coding DNA: TGTGCCAGCAGTCGACAGGCCCAATCCTACGAGCAGTACTTC.

This clone was counted a few times. This chain links TRBV27 with TRBJ1-5, with 11 bases identical to TRBD1. The CDR3 contains 15 residues. The V gene end was trimmed by 5 bases and the J gene end by 4 bases; junction bases not matched to a gene: 4. Per germline, CDR1 MNHEY and CDR2 SMNVEV (reference sequence). CDR3 nucleotides: TGTGCCAGCAGTGTAGGGACAGGGGGAAATCAGCCCCAGCATTTT. It translates to CASSVGTGGNQPQHF.

This CDR3 reads CASSLAGVGEQFF. For the CDR3, the DNA is TGTGCCAGCAGTCTAGCGGGAGTGGGTGAGCAGTTCTTC. The gene calls are TRBV7-2 and TRBJ2-1; 10 bases align to TRBD2. Losses at the gene ends were 6 bases for V and 9 bases for J; bases not matched to a gene: 5. CDR1 is SGHTA and CDR2 is FQGNSA in the germline V gene. This CDR3 region has 13 residues.

With respect to this clone: At one end the junction does not follow the germline gene, possibly because of a read error. This CDR3 is also generated by other DNA sequences in the sample. The chain joins TRBV7-2 to TRBJ2-1, with TRBD2 matching over 11 bases. Germline CDR1 and CDR2: SGHTA and FQGNSA. CDR3 length: 12 amino acids. The chain's CDR3 is CASSLAGGEQFF. The CDR3 bases are TGTGCCAGCAGCCTAGCGGGAGGTGAGCAGTTCTTC.

V gene TRBV2 combines with J gene TRBJ1-1; D gene unclear. CDR1 and CDR2 (germline): SNHLY, FYNNEI. Trimming pared 8 bases from V and 4 bases from J, leaving 17 bases between. The CDR3 totals 14 residues. In nucleotides, the CDR3 is TGTGCCAGCCAGCGGCCCCCGAGTGGCACTGAAGCTTTCTTT. Amino acid sequence: CASQRPPSGTEAFF. The full variable domain, in which reference TRBV2 and TRBJ1-1 provide the parts outside the CDR3, is EPEVTQTPSHQVTQMGQEVILRCVPISNHLYFYWYRQILGQKVEFLVSFYNNEISEKSEIFDDQFSVERPDGSNFTLKIRSTKLEDSAMYFCASQRPPSGTEAFFGQGTRLTVV.

The V gene is TRBV7-2, the J gene TRBJ2-7, with TRBD2 identical over 11 bases. The CDR3 is 16 amino acids. Germline V CDR1 and CDR2: SGHTA, FQGNSA. V lost 4 bases, J lost 3 bases, and 8 bases stayed unmatched. The CDR3 DNA sequence: TGTGCCAGCAGCTCCGTTCTAGCGGGAGGCCGCTACGAGCAGTACTTC. Its translation: CASSSVLAGGRYEQYF.

The chain couples TRBV27 to TRBJ2-1, with 9 nucleotides matching TRBD2. In germline, CDR1 is MNHEY, CDR2 SMNVEV (reference sequence). Losses at the gene ends were 4 bases for V and 8 bases for J; bases not matched to a gene: 6. The CDR3 covers 14 residues. The CDR3 loop reads CASSSRLAAHEQFF. In nucleotides, the CDR3 is TGTGCCAGCAGTTCAAGACTAGCGGCGCATGAGCAGTTCTTC.

This chain joins TRBV7-2 and TRBJ2-7; 12 bases are a match to TRBD2. Trimming took 11 bases from V and 5 from J; bases not matched to a gene: 22. This CDR3 has 18 residues. The germline V gene has CDR1 SGHTA and CDR2 FQGNSA. CDR3 amino acids: CASTDLGASGGAVDEQYF. The CDR3 nucleotides are TGTGCCTCAACCGACCTTGGGGCTAGCGGGGGGGCTGTCGACGAGCAGTACTTC.

This chain uses TRBV11-3 with TRBJ2-7; 7 nucleotides match TRBD1. V shed 2 bases and J 7 bases; nucleotides not matched to a gene: 11. The length of the CDR3 is 15 residues. Germline lookup yields CDR1 SGHNT and CDR2 YENEEA. The CDR3 reads CASSLLSGQASEQYF. For the CDR3, the DNA is TGTGCCAGCAGCTTACTATCAGGACAGGCTTCAGAGCAGTACTTC. The full variable domain, its missing parts supplied by reference TRBV11-3 and TRBJ2-7, is EAGVVQSPRYKIIEKKQPVAFWCNPISGHNTLYWYLQNLGQGPELLIRYENEEAVDDSQLPKDRFSAERLKGVDSTLKIQPAELGDSAVYLCASSLLSGQASEQYFGPGTRLTVT.

The chain carries TRBV30 and TRBJ1-1; no firm D call. Germline V lookup: CDR1 GTSNPN, CDR2 SVGIG (reference sequence). V was clipped by 8 bases and J by 1 base, with 14 bases between them. This CDR3 has 13 residues. The CDR3 DNA sequence: TGTGCCGCGGCCCCTTCCACGAACACTGAAGCTTTCTTT. Residues: CAAAPSTNTEAFF. Full variable domain (outside the CDR3, taken from reference TRBV30 and TRBJ1-1): SQTIHQWPATLVQPVGSPLSLECTVEGTSNPNLYWYRQAAGRGLQLLFYSVGIGQISSEVPQNLSASRPQDRQFILSSKKLLLSDSGFYLCAAAPSTNTEAFFGQGTRLTVV.

The chain joins TRBV3-1 (or the pseudogene TRBV3-2) to TRBJ2-3; 13 bases map to TRBD2. The germline V gene has CDR1 LGHDT and CDR2 YNNKEL (reference sequence). Trimming removed 4 bases from V and 7 bases from J; junction bases left unmatched: 5. This CDR3 is built from 15 residues. The CDR3 reads CASSLGLAGEYTQYF. CDR3 coding DNA: TGTGCCAGCAGCCTAGGACTAGCGGGGGAGTATACGCAGTATTTT.

V usage is TRBV7-2 and J usage is TRBJ2-5; 8 nucleotides line up with TRBD2. The length of the CDR3 is 15 residues. Per the germline V gene, CDR1 is SGHTA and CDR2 is FQGNSA. V trimming: 1 base; J trimming: 3 bases; junction bases outside the gene matches: 4. The CDR3 DNA sequence: TGTGCCAGCAGCTTAGGTGGGCGGGGGGAAGAGACCCAGTACTTC. This codes for CASSLGGRGEETQYF.

The CDR3 reads CSVEAGKGAGEQFF. As DNA, the CDR3 is TGCAGCGTTGAAGCGGGGAAGGGGGCGGGTGAGCAGTTCTTC. This chain connects TRBV29-1 to TRBJ2-1; 7 nucleotides line up with TRBD1. This CDR3 is built from 14 residues. Germline CDR1 reads SQVTM; CDR2 reads ANQGSEA. Trimming took 1 base from V and 9 from J; bases not matched to a gene: 9.

V and J are TRBV27 and TRBJ1-1; 7 bases fit TRBD1. Germline lookup yields CDR1 MNHEY and CDR2 SMNVEV (reference sequence). This CDR3 has 13 amino acids. With V trimmed by 8 bases and J by 6 bases, 9 bases remained unmatched. The CDR3 loop reads CASRGQVGAEAFF. CDR3 DNA: TGTGCCAGCCGCGGACAGGTTGGCGCTGAAGCTTTCTTT.

This clone showed up just a few times. The CDR3 protein is CASSDSGTSSYEQYF. The CDR3 nucleotides read TGTGCCAGCAGCGATAGCGGGACGAGCTCCTACGAGCAGTACTTC. The chain employs TRBV6-5 and TRBJ2-7, with 8 bases identical to TRBD2. The germline V gene has CDR1 MNHEY and CDR2 SVGAGI. J was trimmed by 0 bases and V by 6 bases; bases with no gene match: 7. This CDR3 has 15 amino acids.

The chain couples TRBV5-1 to TRBJ2-5; 7 nucleotides line up with TRBD1. J was trimmed by 6 bases and V by 4 bases; bases with no gene match: 9. The CDR3 is 14 amino acids. CDR1 is SGHRS, CDR2 YFSETQ, per germline. The CDR3 DNA reads as TGCGCCAGCAGCCCACAGACAGGGATAAAGACCCAGTACTTC. Protein: CASSPQTGIKTQYF.

This clone was recorded only once. This chain uses TRBV12-5 with TRBJ2-7, with no clear D. The V and J ends lost 6 bases and 1 base respectively, with 7 bases between them. CDR3 length equals 12 residues. Germline V gene data show CDR1 as LGHNT and CDR2 as FRNRAP. CDR3 in amino acids: CASGQMSYEQYF. The CDR3, as DNA: TGTGCTAGTGGACAGATGTCCTACGAGCAGTACTTC.

The chain recombines TRBV7-2 with TRBJ1-6; 7 nucleotides agree with TRBD1. The ends lost 2 bases at V and 4 bases at J; junction bases unmatched: 5. CDR3 length: 16 residues. Germline CDR1 SGHTA, CDR2 FQGNSA. The CDR3, as DNA: TGTGCCAGCAGCTTAAAGACAGGGCGTTATAATTCACCCCTCCACTTT. The encoded protein is CASSLKTGRYNSPLHF.